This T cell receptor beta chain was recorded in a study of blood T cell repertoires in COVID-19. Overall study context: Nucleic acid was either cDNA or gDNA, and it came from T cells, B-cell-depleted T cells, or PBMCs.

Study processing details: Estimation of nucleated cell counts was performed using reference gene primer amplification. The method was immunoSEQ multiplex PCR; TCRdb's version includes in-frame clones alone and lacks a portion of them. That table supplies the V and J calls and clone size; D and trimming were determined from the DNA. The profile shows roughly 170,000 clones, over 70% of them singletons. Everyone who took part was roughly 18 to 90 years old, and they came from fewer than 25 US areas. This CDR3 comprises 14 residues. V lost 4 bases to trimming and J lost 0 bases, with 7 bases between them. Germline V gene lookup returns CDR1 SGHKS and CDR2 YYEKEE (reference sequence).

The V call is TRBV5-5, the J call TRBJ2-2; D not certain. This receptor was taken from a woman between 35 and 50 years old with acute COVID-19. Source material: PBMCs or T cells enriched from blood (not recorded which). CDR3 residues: CASSESTNTGELFF. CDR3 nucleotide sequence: TGTGCCAGCAGCGAAAGCACGAACACCGGGGAGCTGTTTTTT.